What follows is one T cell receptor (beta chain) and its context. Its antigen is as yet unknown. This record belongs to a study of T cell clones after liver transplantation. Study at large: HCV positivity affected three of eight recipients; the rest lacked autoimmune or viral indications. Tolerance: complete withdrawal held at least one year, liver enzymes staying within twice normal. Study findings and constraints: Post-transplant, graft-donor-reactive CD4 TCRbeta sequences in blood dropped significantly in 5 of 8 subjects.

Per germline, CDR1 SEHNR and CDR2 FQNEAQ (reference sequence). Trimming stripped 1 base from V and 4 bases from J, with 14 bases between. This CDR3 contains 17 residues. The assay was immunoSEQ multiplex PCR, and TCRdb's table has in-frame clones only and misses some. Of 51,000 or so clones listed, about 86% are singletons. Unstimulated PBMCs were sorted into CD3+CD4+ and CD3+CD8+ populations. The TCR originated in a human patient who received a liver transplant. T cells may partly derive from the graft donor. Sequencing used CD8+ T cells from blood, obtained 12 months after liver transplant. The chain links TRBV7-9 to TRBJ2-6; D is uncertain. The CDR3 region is CASSLVHPNPGANVLTF. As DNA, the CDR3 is TGTGCCAGCAGCTTAGTTCATCCGAATCCGGGGGCCAACGTCCTGACTTTC.